The subject of this entry is one T cell receptor beta chain. Antigen unknown. The data stem from a study of PD-L1 blockade in urothelial cancer. Background on the study: Males with bladder-origin urothelial cancer constituted about nine tenths of the roughly 29 patients. Counts from blood samples showed a median of about 150,000 T cells.

The time point: pretreatment peripheral blood. Study conclusions and caveats: TCR clonality was measured in pretreatment peripheral blood. Clonality below the median predicted better survival.

TCRdb's table, derived via immunoSEQ multiplex PCR, lists solely in-frame clones and lacks some. The table lists approximately 47,000 clones, more than 75% of them singletons. Looked up from germline, CDR1 is SGHRS and CDR2 is YFSETQ. This CDR3 comprises 14 residues. The V segment lost 3 bases and the J segment 6 bases; nucleotides outside the gene matches: 7. This receptor was taken from a man in his fifties with urothelial cancer. The material sequenced was PBMCs, taken around atezolizumab (anti-PD-L1) treatment. The V and J genes are TRBV5-1 and TRBJ2-3; 7 bases agree with TRBD1. In nucleotides, the CDR3 is TGCGCCAGCAGCTCGGGACAGAGTTCGGATACGCAGTATTTT. Translating it yields CASSSGQSSDTQYF.